The entry below describes one T cell receptor beta chain. Its antigen is not identified. Researchers reported sorting CD4+ naive, central memory, regulatory and stem cell-like memory cells via CD45RO/CCR7/CD25/CD127/CD95/CD27. cDNA synthesis used the whole RNA isolate, giving expressed TCRB sequences. Profiling relied on immunoSEQ multiplex PCR, and the TCRdb table lists in-frame clones only, not all of them. The table lists hundreds of thousands of clones, 13% of them singletons. The source of the sample is a study of beta chain features in type 1 diabetes. Germline CDR1 MGHRA, CDR2 YSYEKL. Trimming removed 1 base from V and 7 bases from J; junction bases left unmatched: 5. This CDR3 comprises 15 residues. Study findings and constraints: Naive, central memory and regulatory TCRB repertoires appeared more similar among patients than healthy donors. In every one of the four CD4+ subsets, TCRB CDR3s were moderately but significantly shorter in Type 1 diabetes patients.

The sample consisted of naive CD4+ T cells from blood. The chain links TRBV4-1 to TRBJ1-5, with TRBD1 matching over 9 bases. The TCR sequence derives from a man in his late teens or twenties with type 1 diabetes. The CDR3 spells CASSQGQGGIQPQHF. The CDR3 DNA reads TGCGCCAGCAGCCAAGGACAGGGGGGTATCCAGCCCCAGCATTTT.